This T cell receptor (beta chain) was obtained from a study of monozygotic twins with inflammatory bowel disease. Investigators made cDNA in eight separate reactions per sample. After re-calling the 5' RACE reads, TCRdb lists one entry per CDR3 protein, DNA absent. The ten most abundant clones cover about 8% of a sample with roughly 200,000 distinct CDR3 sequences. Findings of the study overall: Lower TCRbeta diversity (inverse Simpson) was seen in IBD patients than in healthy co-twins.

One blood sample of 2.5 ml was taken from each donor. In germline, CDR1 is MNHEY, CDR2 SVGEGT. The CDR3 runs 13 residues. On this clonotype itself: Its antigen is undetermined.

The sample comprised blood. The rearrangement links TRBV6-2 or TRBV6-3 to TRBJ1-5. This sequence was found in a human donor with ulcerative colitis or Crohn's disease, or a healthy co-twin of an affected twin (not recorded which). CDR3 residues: CASTRDSVQPQHF.